These T cell receptor beta chains were read from a single sample in a study of tumor-infiltrating lymphocytes in primary liver carcinoma. TCRdb reanalysed the multiplex PCR reads using MiXCR and keeps one entry per CDR3 protein. The sample has more than 100,000 distinct CDR3 sequences; around two thirds are singletons. The sequenced sample consisted of tumor-adjacent normal liver tissue. These receptors all come from a woman in her sixties or seventies with primary liver carcinoma and hepatitis B virus infection. Each CDR3 is given with its conserved first and last residue. Each record gives: D gene, clone size, V gene, J gene, CDR3 DNA, CDR3 protein. A D gene is named only where the DNA matches it firmly. Expanded clones are given a class, and other clones once, few, many or no size at all.

>-|-|TRBV29-1|TRBJ2-3
TGCAGCGTTACCCTGGTGGCCACGCAGTATTTT
CSVTLVATQYF
>-|-|TRBV29-1|TRBJ1-2
TGCAGCGCAAGCCGGCCAGGTGACGAGGATGGCTACAGCTTC
CSASRPGDEDGYSF
>-|once|TRBV4-1|TRBJ1-2
TGCGCCAGCAGCCAGTTGCGGTTGGTCCTAGTCGTGGTGAGCCACACCTTC
CASSQLRLVLVVVSHTF
>-|-|TRBV29-1|TRBJ2-2
TGCAGCGTCGTTCATGGCGCATTTGGCGGGGAGCTGTTATTT
CSVVHGAFGGELLF
>-|many|TRBV5-1|TRBJ2-5
TGCGCCAGCAGCTTGGTGGGGGCTACACAAGAGACCCAGTACTTC
CASSLVGATQETQYF
>-|-|TRBV11-2|TRBJ2-2
TGTGCCAGCAGCCATCCGCAGGGACCGACCGGGGAGCTGGTTTTT
CASSHPQGPTGELVF
>TRBD1|few|TRBV19|TRBJ2-7
TGTGCCAGTACCTCCTCGGACAGGGGGCTGAGGGAGCAGTACTTC
CASTSSDRGLREQYF
>-|-|TRBV29-1|TRBJ2-6
TGCAGCCCCTGTCGCTCCGGGGTCAACGTCCTGACTTTC
CSPCRSGVNVLTF
>TRBD1|-|TRBV5-4|TRBJ1-2
TGTGCCAGCAACCCAGTGGGAACAGGGGTTGGCTACGCCTTC
CASNPVGTGVGYAF
>TRBD1|once|TRBV29-1|TRBJ2-7
TGCAGCGCGATGGGACAGAATAGGAACAAGCAGTACTTC
CSAMGQNRNKQYF
>TRBD1|-|TRBV6-1|TRBJ1-1
TGTTCCAGTACCCGAGGGCAGGGGGTAGTAGGGACTGAAGCTTTCTTT
CSSTRGQGVVGTEAFF
>-|-|TRBV5-5|TRBJ1-5
TGTGCCAGCAGCCCTGGGGCGGATTATAGCCATCAGCCCCAGCATTTT
CASSPGADYSHQPQHF
>TRBD1|many|TRBV30|TRBJ1-2
TGTGCCTGGTACAGGGGGCGGACGTCTCCCAACTATGGCTACACCTTC
CAWYRGRTSPNYGYTF
>TRBD1|many|TRBV12-3/TRBV12-4|TRBJ2-5
TGTGCCAGCAGTCCCCGGACAGGCAGGGGGACCCAGTACTTC
CASSPRTGRGTQYF
>-|-|TRBV11-2|TRBJ1-1
TGTGCCAACAACTTCCACACCGACACTGAAGCTTTCTTT
CANNFHTDTEAFF
>TRBD1|-|TRBV20-1|TRBJ2-5
TGCAGTGCTAGAGAGACAGGGGGCCGTCAGACCCAGTACTTC
CSARETGGRQTQYF
>-|-|TRBV28|TRBJ2-3
TGTGACAGCATGGAGGTCACAGAAACGCAGTATTTT
CDSMEVTETQYF
>-|many|TRBV5-5|TRBJ2-2
TGTGCCAGCAGCTTTATGGAGGGAAACACCGGGGAGCTGTTTTTT
CASSFMEGNTGELFF
>TRBD2|once|TRBV5-1|TRBJ2-3
TGCGCCAGCAACCCGACTAGCGGGATCATCGATACGCGGTATTTT
CASNPTSGIIDTRYF
>TRBD2|many|TRBV6-1|TRBJ2-7
TGTGCCAGCAGAACTAGCGGGGGTGGAACCTACGAGCAGTACTTC
CASRTSGGGTYEQYF
>-|-|TRBV29-1|TRBJ2-7
TGCAGCTTTTCTAGATCCGAATATTACGGGCAGTACTTC
CSFSRSEYYGQYF
>-|-|TRBV6-1|TRBJ2-7
TGTGCCAGCAATACAGAGACAGTGGTCGGCGAGCAGTACTTC
CASNTETVVGEQYF
>TRBD2|-|TRBV12-3/TRBV12-4|TRBJ2-1
TGTGCCAGCAGAGTCAAGCGGGAGGCCCCCAATGATCAGATCTTC
CASRVKREAPNDQIF
>TRBD2|-|TRBV11-2|TRBJ2-7
TGTGCCAGTAGCTACAACCATCCGGGACTAGCGGGCGTGGAGCAGTACTTC
CASSYNHPGLAGVEQYF
>-|-|TRBV5-1|TRBJ1-1
TGCGCCAGCAGGACCCAGCCTTACACTGAAGCTTTCTTT
CASRTQPYTEAFF
>TRBD2|-|TRBV12-3/TRBV12-4|TRBJ2-1
TGTACAAGCAATGTGGATAGCGGGCACTACAATGAGCAGTTCTTC
CTSNVDSGHYNEQFF
>-|-|TRBV12-3/TRBV12-4|TRBJ1-6
TGTGCTAGCAGTTTAGCCGCCAGGGCGCCCAATTCACCCCTCCACTTT
CASSLAARAPNSPLHF
>-|-|TRBV29-1|TRBJ2-4
TGCAGTATAGCGAGCTCCCTCTGGGAAAACATTCAGTACTTC
CSIASSLWENIQYF
>-|-|TRBV11-3|TRBJ2-3
TGTGCCGGCAGCTTCAGGACTAGGACAGATACGCAATATTTT
CAGSFRTRTDTQYF
>TRBD1|few|TRBV7-3|TRBJ1-4
TGTGCCAGCAGCCGGGACAGCATAACCGTTGCAACTAATGAAAAACTGTTTTTT
CASSRDSITVATNEKLFF
>-|-|TRBV14|TRBJ2-1
TGTGCCAGCAGCCAAAATGGGGCCCTAAATGAAAAGTTCTTC
CASSQNGALNEKFF
>-|-|TRBV13|TRBJ2-1
TGTGCCAGCAGTCAAGCGGGCCGCTCTTACAATGAGCAGTTCTTC
CASSQAGRSYNEQFF
>-|-|TRBV6-2/TRBV6-3|TRBJ2-2
TGTGCCAGCAGTTTTAGCCCCAGCACCGGGATGCTGTTTTTT
CASSFSPSTGMLFF
>-|-|TRBV4-1|TRBJ2-7
TGCGCCGGCAGCCAAGATAACTTTAACTATGGCGAGCAGTACTTC
CAGSQDNFNYGEQYF
>-|-|TRBV29-1|TRBJ1-1
TGCAGCGTGTATAACGGTGGGACTGAAGCTTTCTTT
CSVYNGGTEAFF
>TRBD2|many|TRBV6-2/TRBV6-3|TRBJ2-3
TGTGCCAGCGCGGGAGGTTCAGATACGCAGTATTTT
CASAGGSDTQYF
>-|few|TRBV28|TRBJ1-2
TGTGCCAGCAGTATTCTTGGGACGGCGAACCATGGCTACACCTTC
CASSILGTANHGYTF
>-|-|TRBV29-1|TRBJ1-2
TGCAGCGTTGCACGGGGGGCAGAGGATGGCTACACCTTC
CSVARGAEDGYTF
>-|-|TRBV6-4|TRBJ2-1
TGTGCCAGCAGTGACGGGGCGGAGAAATACAATGAGCAGTTCTTC
CASSDGAEKYNEQFF
>-|many|TRBV6-1|TRBJ2-7
TGTGCCAGCGCAGTGATGACCTACGAGCAGTACTTC
CASAVMTYEQYF
>-|-|TRBV11-2|TRBJ2-2
TGTGCCAGCAGCTCGGGACATACAGGCGGGAAGTTGTTTTTT
CASSSGHTGGKLFF
>-|-|TRBV29-1|TRBJ2-3
TGCAGCGTTGAGGATCCACAGGGACGCTACTTGTATTTT
CSVEDPQGRYLYF
>-|many|TRBV4-1|TRBJ1-5
TGCGCCAGCAGCCGTCAAGATAATCAGCCCCAGCATTTT
CASSRQDNQPQHF
>-|-|TRBV28|TRBJ2-6
TGTGCCGGCAGTTCCGCAGGGACTGAGGCCAACGTCCTGACTTTC
CAGSSAGTEANVLTF
>-|-|TRBV3-1|TRBJ2-5
TGTGCCAGCAGCGACGGGGTGCCCCAGTACTTC
CASSDGVPQYF
>TRBD2|-|TRBV28|TRBJ2-7
TGTGCCAGCAGTTTGTACGCCGGGACTAGCGCAGGCGAGCAGTACTTC
CASSLYAGTSAGEQYF
>-|-|TRBV6-5|TRBJ1-2
TGTGGCAGCAGTCAGACCGGGACACGGGGTGGCTATGGCCACACCTTC
CGSSQTGTRGGYGHTF
>-|-|TRBV12-3/TRBV12-4|TRBJ1-2
TGTGCCAGCAGTATTCGGACGATTGGAGTGACGGGCTACACCTTC
CASSIRTIGVTGYTF
>-|-|TRBV11-2|TRBJ2-5
TGTGCCAGCAGCTTAGGGCTAGAAGTGACCCAGTGCTTC
CASSLGLEVTQCF
>-|-|TRBV4-2|TRBJ1-2
TGTGCCAGCAGCGGTGTGGCGGTCAACTATGGTTACACCTTC
CASSGVAVNYGYTF
>TRBD2|once|TRBV6-2/TRBV6-3|TRBJ2-1
TGTGCCGGCAATTTGACTAGCGGGAACAATGAGCAATTCTTC
CAGNLTSGNNEQFF
>-|-|TRBV4-2|TRBJ2-3
TGTACCAGCAGTCGGTCGGTTGGGGCGGGTAGCACAGATACGCAGTATTTT
CTSSRSVGAGSTDTQYF
>-|-|TRBV6-5|TRBJ2-7
TGTGCCAGCAGTCCCAATACTGGGACACCAGCTATGGAGCAGTACTTC
CASSPNTGTPAMEQYF
>-|many|TRBV14|TRBJ2-5
TGTGCCAGCAGCCAAGAGGTCTCCCTCCCGGCAGAGACCCAGTACTTC
CASSQEVSLPAETQYF
>-|many|TRBV28|TRBJ1-5
TGTGCCAGCAGTTTAGTGGATCAGCCCCAGCATTTT
CASSLVDQPQHF
>TRBD2|-|TRBV13|TRBJ2-1
TGTGCCGGCAGCTTAGGTACTAGCGGAAAGAATGAGCAGTTCTTC
CAGSLGTSGKNEQFF
>-|many|TRBV12-3/TRBV12-4|TRBJ1-3
TGTGCCAGCACCCTCCCCTCTGGAAACACCATATATTTT
CASTLPSGNTIYF
>TRBD1|many|TRBV5-6|TRBJ2-7
TGTGCCAGCAGCTTGGTGGACAGGAATACTTACGAGCAGTACTTC
CASSLVDRNTYEQYF